This passage covers 18 T cell receptor beta chains from one sample sequenced in a study of blood T cell repertoires in COVID-19. Clones were sequenced by immunoSEQ multiplex PCR, and TCRdb holds only the in-frame ones, with some missing. The repertoire holds about 190,000 clones, with around 80% as singletons. The specimen sequenced was peripheral blood. Receptors originate from a woman in her 50s with acute or convalescent COVID-19.

V and J are TRBV4-2 and TRBJ2-7; the D gene is possibly TRBD2 (6 bases). Trimming took off 4 bases at V and 3 bases at J, with 16 bases between the two ends. The V gene's germline CDR1 is LGHNA and CDR2 YNFKEQ. CDR3 length: 15 residues. The CDR3 protein is CASSRGLLGIYEQYF. CDR3 nucleotide sequence: TGTGCCAGCAGCCGGGGACTCCTAGGCATCTACGAGCAGTACTTC.

This clone was seen only a few times. This chain uses TRBV7-8 with TRBJ2-3, with 9 bases that match TRBD2. This CDR3 spans 15 amino acids. After removal of 4 bases from V and 5 bases from J, the junction contained 7 bases not matched to a gene. Per germline, CDR1 SGHVS and CDR2 FQNEAQ. The CDR3 region has the DNA TGTGCCAGCAGCTCTTCGGGACTAGCAAGAGATACGCAGTATTTT. Translating gives CASSSSGLARDTQYF.

The rearrangement uses TRBV6-1 and TRBJ1-1, with 7 bases aligning to TRBD1. Germline CDR1 is MNHNS and CDR2 is SASEGT. The trim removed 2 bases at V and 5 bases at J, leaving 2 bases unmatched. The length of the CDR3 is 13 residues. DNA for the CDR3: TGTGCCAGCAGTGAACAGGGGGTTACTGAAGCTTTCTTT. It translates to CASSEQGVTEAFF.

The chain carries TRBV6-6 and TRBJ1-5; 7 nucleotides agree with TRBD1. The junction had 4 bases not matched to a gene; V was cut back by 0 bases and J by 2 bases. The CDR3 is 16 amino acids. The germline gives CDR1 MNHNY, CDR2 SVGAGI (reference sequence). In nucleotides, the CDR3 is TGTGCCAGCAGTTACTCGGGTACAGGGGGCAATCAGCCCCAGCATTTT. Translation: CASSYSGTGGNQPQHF.

The chain links TRBV30 to TRBJ2-3; weak D call: TRBD2 (6 bases). There are 13 residues in the CDR3. The V end lost 7 bases, the J end lost 6 bases, and 17 bases lay between the germline ends. CDR1 is GTSNPN and CDR2 is SVGIG in the germline V gene (reference sequence). In DNA, the CDR3 is TGTGCCTCCTGGGCTAGCGAGCGGGATACGCAGTATTTT. Translation gives CASWASERDTQYF.

This clone was detected a few times. This sequence joins TRBV11-2 and TRBJ2-3, with D possibly matching TRBD1 (6 bases). Germline V gene sequence: CDR1 SGHAT, CDR2 FQNNGV. The CDR3 length is 14 residues. Trimming pared 5 bases from V and 3 bases from J, leaving 12 bases between. DNA for the CDR3: TGTGCCAGCAGCCCTAGAGGGACAACAGATACGCAGTATTTT. Its translation is CASSPRGTTDTQYF.

The chain joins TRBV11-2 to TRBJ1-5, with no clear D. The CDR3 extends over 13 amino acids. Between the trimmed V and J ends, which lost 2 bases and 9 bases, there was a span of 11 bases. CDR1 is SGHAT, CDR2 FQNNGV, per germline. The CDR3 spells CASSLSGGRPQHF. The CDR3 region has the DNA TGTGCCAGCAGCTTATCGGGAGGGAGGCCCCAGCATTTT. The full variable domain, completed using reference TRBV11-2 and TRBJ1-5, is EAGVAQSPRYKIIEKRQSVAFWCNPISGHATLYWYQQILGQGPKLLIQFQNNGVVDDSQLPKDRFSAERLKGVDSTLKIQPAKLEDSAVYLCASSLSGGRPQHFGDGTRLSIL.

The chain joins TRBV5-1 to TRBJ2-7; D possibly corresponds to TRBD1 (5 bases). V was clipped by 3 bases and J by 1 base, with 11 bases between them. The CDR3 totals 14 residues. Per the germline V gene, CDR1 is SGHRS and CDR2 is YFSETQ. CDR3 protein: CASSYADSSYEQYF. CDR3 nucleotide sequence: TGCGCCAGCAGCTATGCTGACAGTTCCTACGAGCAGTACTTC. The entire variable domain, with the rest obtained from reference TRBV5-1 and TRBJ2-7, is as follows: KAGVTQTPRYLIKTRGQQVTLSCSPISGHRSVSWYQQTPGQGLQFLFEYFSETQRNKGNFPGRFSGRQFSNSRSEMNVSTLELGDSALYLCASSYADSSYEQYFGPGTRLTVT.

V and J are TRBV10-3 and TRBJ1-2; D may be TRBD1 (5 bases). This CDR3 contains 14 residues. Germline assignment: CDR1 ENHRY and CDR2 SYGVKD. Trimming took off 6 bases at V and 0 bases at J, with 11 bases between the two ends. The CDR3 protein is CAIRIREANYGYTF. The CDR3 bases are TGTGCCATCAGAATCAGGGAAGCTAACTATGGCTACACCTTC.

This rearrangement joins TRBV3-1 (or the pseudogene TRBV3-2) to TRBJ1-2, with no clear D. The CDR3 length is 13 residues. The germline V and J ends were trimmed by 1 base and 4 bases, with 7 bases remaining between them. The V gene's germline CDR1 is LGHDT and CDR2 YNNKEL (reference sequence). CDR3 in amino acids: CASSQVEAYGYTF. The CDR3 DNA is TGTGCCAGCAGCCAAGTTGAGGCCTATGGCTACACCTTC.

The gene calls are TRBV9 and TRBJ2-3; tentative D call: TRBD2 (5 bases). Germline V CDR1 and CDR2: SGDLS, YYNGEE. The CDR3 contains 15 residues. With 0 bases removed from V and 0 bases from J, the gap between germline ends came to 8 bases. The CDR3 nucleotides are TGTGCCAGCAGCGTAGACGGGGTAAGCACAGATACGCAGTATTTT. This encodes CASSVDGVSTDTQYF.

This clone was seen many times. The J gene is TRBJ1-4, the V gene TRBV30, with D possibly matching TRBD1 (6 bases). Trimming cost V 0 bases and J 7 bases, with 15 bases left between them. Germline V gene sequence: CDR1 GTSNPN, CDR2 SVGIG (reference sequence). This CDR3 has 15 amino acids. This chain's CDR3 is CAWSVKQGRAEKLFF. The CDR3 DNA reads as TGTGCCTGGAGTGTAAAACAGGGAAGGGCTGAAAAACTGTTTTTT. The full variable domain, its missing parts supplied by reference TRBV30 and TRBJ1-4, is SQTIHQWPATLVQPVGSPLSLECTVEGTSNPNLYWYRQAAGRGLQLLFYSVGIGQISSEVPQNLSASRPQDRQFILSSKKLLLSDSGFYLCAWSVKQGRAEKLFFGSGTQLSVL.

For the CDR3, the DNA is TGTGCCAGTAGTATAGTCAGAGGGGAGGACTATGGCTACACCTTC. This encodes CASSIVRGEDYGYTF. V usage is TRBV19 and J usage is TRBJ1-2; perhaps TRBD1 as D (5 bases). Germline V gene sequence: CDR1 LNHDA, CDR2 SQIVND (reference sequence). The CDR3 runs to 15 residues. Trimming removed 1 base from V and 3 bases from J, with 12 bases in between. Looking up the rest from reference TRBV19 and TRBJ1-2 gives the full variable domain: DGGITQSPKYLFRKEGQNVTLSCEQNLNHDAMYWYRQDPGQGLRLIYYSQIVNDFQKGDIAEGYSVSREKKESFPLTVTSAQKNPTAFYLCASSIVRGEDYGYTFGSGTRLTVV.

V and J are TRBV29-1 and TRBJ1-1; 8 nucleotides agree with TRBD1. The V gene's germline CDR1 is SQVTM and CDR2 ANQGSEA. Losses at the gene ends were 5 bases for V and 5 bases for J; bases not matched to a gene: 4. This CDR3 comprises 12 residues. The CDR3 DNA sequence: TGCAGCGTTAACAGGGGGAGGACTGAAGCTTTCTTT. Encoded protein: CSVNRGRTEAFF.

This clone was counted a few times. The V gene is TRBV6-5, the J gene TRBJ1-1; 7 bases match TRBD1. Germline values: CDR1 MNHEY, CDR2 SVGAGI. V dropped 6 bases and J dropped 7; count of bases not matched to a gene: 14. CDR3 length equals 15 residues. CDR3 bases: TGTGCCAGCAGCAACTTACAGGGGCTGCACAGTGAAGCTTTCTTT. Translated, it gives CASSNLQGLHSEAFF.

This chain links TRBV10-3 with TRBJ2-3, with 7 bases matching TRBD2. Germline CDR1 ENHRY, CDR2 SYGVKD. The length of the CDR3 is 14 residues. Trimming took 10 bases from V and 2 from J; bases not matched to a gene: 9. The CDR3 sequence is CATAWGGPTDTQYF. CDR3 DNA sequence: TGTGCCACCGCCTGGGGGGGACCCACAGATACGCAGTATTTT.

The chain uses TRBV7-2 and TRBJ1-2, with 8 bases aligning to TRBD1. Germline CDR1 SGHTA, CDR2 FQGNSA. The CDR3 loop spans 15 amino acids. The V and J ends lost 7 bases and 1 base, in that order; junction bases with no gene match: 8. CDR3 in DNA: TGTGCCAGCACTCGCCGACAGGGGCTTAACTATGGCTACACCTTC. Translated, it gives CASTRRQGLNYGYTF. Drawing the rest from reference TRBV7-2 and TRBJ1-2, the complete variable domain is GAGVSQSPSNKVTEKGKDVELRCDPISGHTALYWYRQSLGQGLEFLIYFQGNSAPDKSGLPSDRFSAERTGGSVSTLTIQRTQQEDSAVYLCASTRRQGLNYGYTFGSGTRLTVV.

V usage is TRBV30 and J usage is TRBJ1-5; D may be TRBD1 (5 bases). Germline V gene sequence: CDR1 GTSNPN, CDR2 SVGIG (reference sequence). The V gene lost 2 bases and the J gene lost 3 bases, with 11 bases spanning the gap. The CDR3 totals 14 residues. The CDR3 nucleotides are TGTGCCTGGAGTATAGGGGCAAACAATCAGCCCCAGCATTTT. This sequence encodes CAWSIGANNQPQHF.